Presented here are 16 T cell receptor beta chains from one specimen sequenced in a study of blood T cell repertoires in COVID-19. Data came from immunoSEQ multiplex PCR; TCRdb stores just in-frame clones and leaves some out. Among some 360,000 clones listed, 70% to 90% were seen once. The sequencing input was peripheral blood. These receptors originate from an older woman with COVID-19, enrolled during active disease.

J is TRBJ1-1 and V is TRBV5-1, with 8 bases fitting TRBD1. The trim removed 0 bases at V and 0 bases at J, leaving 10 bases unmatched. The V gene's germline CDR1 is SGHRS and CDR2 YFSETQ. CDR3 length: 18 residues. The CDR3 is CASSLVPRGRGMNTEAFF. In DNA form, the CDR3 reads TGCGCCAGCAGCTTGGTTCCCAGGGGGCGGGGGATGAACACTGAAGCTTTCTTT.

The CDR3 sequence is CASRDRTYNSPLHF. The CDR3 DNA is TGTGCCAGCAGGGACAGGACCTATAATTCACCCCTCCACTTT. The chain recombines TRBV2 with TRBJ1-6; 7 bases align to TRBD1. This CDR3 is built from 14 residues. V shed 6 bases and J 2 bases; nucleotides not matched to a gene: 1. The V gene's germline CDR1 is SNHLY and CDR2 FYNNEI.

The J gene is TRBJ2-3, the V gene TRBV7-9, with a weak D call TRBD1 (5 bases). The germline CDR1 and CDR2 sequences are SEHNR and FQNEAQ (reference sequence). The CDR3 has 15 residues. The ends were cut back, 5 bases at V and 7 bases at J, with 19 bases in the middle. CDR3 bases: TGTGCCAGCAGCGTAGGGGATGGGGCAGGACATACGCAGTATTTT. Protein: CASSVGDGAGHTQYF. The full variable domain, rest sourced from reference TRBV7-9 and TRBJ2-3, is DTGVSQNPRHKITKRGQNVTFRCDPISEHNRLYWYRQTLGQGPEFLTYFQNEAQLEKSRLLSDRFSAERPKGSFSTLEIQRTEQGDSAMYLCASSVGDGAGHTQYFGPGTRLTVL.

CDR3 DNA sequence: TGTGCCGCTAAGAGGGGGCAAGGGGAAATGAACACTGAAGCTTTCTTT. Translated, it gives CAAKRGQGEMNTEAFF. This rearrangement joins TRBV6-6 to TRBJ1-1; 7 bases agree with TRBD1. Germline CDR1 and CDR2: MNHNY and SVGAGI (reference sequence). J lost 0 bases, V lost 11 bases, and 15 bases had no gene match. The CDR3 runs 16 residues.

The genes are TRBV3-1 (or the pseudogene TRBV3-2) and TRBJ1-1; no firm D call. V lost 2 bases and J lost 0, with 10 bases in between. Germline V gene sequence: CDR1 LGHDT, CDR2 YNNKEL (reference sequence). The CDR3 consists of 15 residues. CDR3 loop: CASSQNERMNTEAFF. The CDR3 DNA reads TGTGCCAGCAGCCAAAACGAGCGGATGAACACTGAAGCTTTCTTT.

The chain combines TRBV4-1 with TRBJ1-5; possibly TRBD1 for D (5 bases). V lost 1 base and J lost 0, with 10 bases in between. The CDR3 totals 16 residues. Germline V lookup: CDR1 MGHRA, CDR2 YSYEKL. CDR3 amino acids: CASSQATVYSNQPQHF. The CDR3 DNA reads TGCGCCAGCAGCCAAGCGACAGTTTATAGCAATCAGCCCCAGCATTTT.

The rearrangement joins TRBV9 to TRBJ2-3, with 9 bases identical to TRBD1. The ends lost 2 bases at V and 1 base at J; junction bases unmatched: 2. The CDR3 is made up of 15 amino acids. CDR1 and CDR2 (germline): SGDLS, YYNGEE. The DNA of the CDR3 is TGTGCCAGCAGCGTTGGGGACAGGGGCACAGATACGCAGTATTTT. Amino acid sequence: CASSVGDRGTDTQYF.

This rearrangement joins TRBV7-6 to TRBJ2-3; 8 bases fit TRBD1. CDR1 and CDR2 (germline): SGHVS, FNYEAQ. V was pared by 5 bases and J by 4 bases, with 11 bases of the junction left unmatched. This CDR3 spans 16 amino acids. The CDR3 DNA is TGTGCCAGCAGCCCCCAGACAGGGGTAGTGGCAGATACGCAGTATTTT. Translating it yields CASSPQTGVVADTQYF.

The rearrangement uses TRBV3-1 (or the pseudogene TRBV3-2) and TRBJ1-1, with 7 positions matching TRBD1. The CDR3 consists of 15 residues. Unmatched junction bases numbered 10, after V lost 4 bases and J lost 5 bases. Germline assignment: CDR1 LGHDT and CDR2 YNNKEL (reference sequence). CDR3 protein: CASSPSDRVQTEAFF. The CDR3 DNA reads TGTGCCAGCAGCCCCTCTGACAGGGTTCAGACTGAAGCTTTCTTT.

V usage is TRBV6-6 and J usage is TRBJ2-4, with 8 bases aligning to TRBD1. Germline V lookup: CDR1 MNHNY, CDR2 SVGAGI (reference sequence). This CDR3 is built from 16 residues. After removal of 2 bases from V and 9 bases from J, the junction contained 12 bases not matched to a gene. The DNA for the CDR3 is TGTGCCAGCAGTTACCCCGACAGGGGAAAGGTTGGCATTCAGTACTTC. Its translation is CASSYPDRGKVGIQYF.

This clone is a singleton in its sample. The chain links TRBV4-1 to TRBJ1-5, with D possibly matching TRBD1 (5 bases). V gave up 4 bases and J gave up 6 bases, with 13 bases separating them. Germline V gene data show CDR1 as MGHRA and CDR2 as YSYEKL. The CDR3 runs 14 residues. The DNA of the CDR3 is TGCGCCAGCAGCCGCAGGGTGGATAGTCAGCCCCAGCATTTT. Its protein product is CASSRRVDSQPQHF.

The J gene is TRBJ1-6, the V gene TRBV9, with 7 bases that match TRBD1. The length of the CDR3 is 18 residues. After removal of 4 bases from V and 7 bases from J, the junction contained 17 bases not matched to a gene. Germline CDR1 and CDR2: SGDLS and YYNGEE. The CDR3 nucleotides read TGTGCCAGCAGCCGCGCCCGTAACCCGGGACAGTCGAATTCACCCCTCCACTTT. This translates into CASSRARNPGQSNSPLHF.

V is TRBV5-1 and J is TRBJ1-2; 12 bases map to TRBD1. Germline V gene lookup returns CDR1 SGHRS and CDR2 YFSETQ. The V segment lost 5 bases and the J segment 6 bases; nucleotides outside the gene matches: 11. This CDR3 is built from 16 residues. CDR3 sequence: CASSTQGQGANDGYTF. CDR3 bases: TGCGCCAGCAGTACGCAGGGACAGGGGGCTAATGATGGCTACACCTTC.

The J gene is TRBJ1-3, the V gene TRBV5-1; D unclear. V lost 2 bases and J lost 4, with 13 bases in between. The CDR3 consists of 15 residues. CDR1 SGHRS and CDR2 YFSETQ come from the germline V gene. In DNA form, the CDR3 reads TGCGCCAGCAGCTTATCCAGCGCCGTCGGAAACACCATATATTTT. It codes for CASSLSSAVGNTIYF.

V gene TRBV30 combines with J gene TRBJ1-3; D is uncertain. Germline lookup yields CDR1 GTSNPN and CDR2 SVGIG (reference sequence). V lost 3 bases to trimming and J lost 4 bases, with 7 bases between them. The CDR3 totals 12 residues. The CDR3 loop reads CAWRRSGNTIYF. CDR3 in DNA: TGTGCCTGGAGACGGTCAGGAAACACCATATATTTT. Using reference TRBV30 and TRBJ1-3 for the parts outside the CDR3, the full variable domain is SQTIHQWPATLVQPVGSPLSLECTVEGTSNPNLYWYRQAAGRGLQLLFYSVGIGQISSEVPQNLSASRPQDRQFILSSKKLLLSDSGFYLCAWRRSGNTIYFGEGSWLTVV.

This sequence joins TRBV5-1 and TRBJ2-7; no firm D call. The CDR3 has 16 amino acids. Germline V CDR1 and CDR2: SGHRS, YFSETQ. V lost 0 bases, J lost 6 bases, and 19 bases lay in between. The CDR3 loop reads CASSLGLTGSPREQYF. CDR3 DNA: TGCGCCAGCAGCTTGGGATTAACCGGGTCGCCCCGCGAGCAGTACTTC.